This T cell receptor (beta chain) is from a study of blood T cell repertoires in COVID-19. Across the study: Samples came from the United States, Italy and Spain, spanning acute and convalescent COVID-19. Sample material is recorded as cDNA or gDNA derived from T cells, B-cell-depleted T cells, or PBMCs.

In the original processing: Using reference gene primer amplification, nucleated cell counts were estimated. The table came from immunoSEQ multiplex PCR; TCRdb's copy has only in-frame clones and leaves some out. The V and J calls and clone size were taken over from that table, and D and trimming were inferred from the DNA. The profile shows about 46,000 clones, 88% of them singletons. The CDR3 is 13 residues long. The sequence was collected from a man aged 50 to 60 with acute or convalescent COVID-19. The sample consisted of peripheral blood. The chain uses TRBV21-1 and TRBJ2-1; the listed D gene, TRBD1, was not tested against the DNA. TRBV21-1 is termed a pseudogene. The CDR3 coding sequence is TGTGCCAGCAGCAAAAGACAGGGTTTTGAGCAGTTCTTC. This encodes CASSKRQGFEQFF.